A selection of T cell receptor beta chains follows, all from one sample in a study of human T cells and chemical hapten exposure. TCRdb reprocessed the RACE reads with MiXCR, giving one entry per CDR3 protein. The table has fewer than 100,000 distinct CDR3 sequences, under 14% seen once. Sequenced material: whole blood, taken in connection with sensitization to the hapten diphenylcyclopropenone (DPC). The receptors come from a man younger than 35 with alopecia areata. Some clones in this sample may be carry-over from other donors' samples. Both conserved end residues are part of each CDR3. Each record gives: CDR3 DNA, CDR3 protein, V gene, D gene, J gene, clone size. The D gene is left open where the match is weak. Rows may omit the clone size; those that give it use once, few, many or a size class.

CDR3nt: TGTGCCAGCAGCTTCCGCGGGGGAGCTGAAGCTTTCTTT; CDR3aa: CASSFRGGAEAFF; v_gene: TRBV7-2; d_gene: .; j_gene: TRBJ1-1; abundance: few
CDR3nt: TGTGCCAGCAGCCGTTTCGCGAGTTTGGGGATAGGGAGTAATTCACCCCTCCACTTT; CDR3aa: CASSRFASLGIGSNSPLHF; v_gene: TRBV7-9; d_gene: .; j_gene: TRBJ1-6; abundance: many
CDR3nt: TGCAGTGCTAGGGAGGACACCACAGATACGCAGTATTTT; CDR3aa: CSAREDTTDTQYF; v_gene: TRBV20-1; d_gene: .; j_gene: TRBJ2-3; abundance: .
CDR3nt: TGCGCCAGCCCCGAGGGCTCCAAAAACATTCAGTACTTC; CDR3aa: CASPEGSKNIQYF; v_gene: TRBV10-1; d_gene: .; j_gene: TRBJ2-4; abundance: .
CDR3nt: TGCGCCAGCAGCTTCCCCCCTCAGGCCGAAGCTTTCTTT; CDR3aa: CASSFPPQAEAFF; v_gene: TRBV5-1; d_gene: .; j_gene: TRBJ1-1; abundance: few
CDR3nt: TGTGCCAGCAGCTTTAGCCCAGACAACTATGGCTACACCTTC; CDR3aa: CASSFSPDNYGYTF; v_gene: TRBV7-9; d_gene: .; j_gene: TRBJ1-2; abundance: few
CDR3nt: TGTGCCAGCTCACCTTCAGACCAAAATTCACCCCTCCACTTT; CDR3aa: CASSPSDQNSPLHF; v_gene: TRBV18; d_gene: .; j_gene: TRBJ1-6; abundance: few
CDR3nt: TGTGCTAGTGGTTTGGCCACAGGGAATGGTGGCTACACCTTC; CDR3aa: CASGLATGNGGYTF; v_gene: TRBV12-5; d_gene: .; j_gene: TRBJ1-2; abundance: few
CDR3nt: TGCGCCAGCAGCTTGGAACAATACAATGAGCAGTTCTTC; CDR3aa: CASSLEQYNEQFF; v_gene: TRBV5-1; d_gene: .; j_gene: TRBJ2-1; abundance: .
CDR3nt: TGTGCCAGCACCTCCTACAGGAAAAATTCATCCCTCCACTTT; CDR3aa: CASTSYRKNSSLHF; v_gene: TRBV7-2; d_gene: .; j_gene: TRBJ1-6; abundance: few
CDR3nt: TGTGCCAGCAGACCAGGACAGGGGGCTTGGCAGCCCCAGCATTTT; CDR3aa: CASRPGQGAWQPQHF; v_gene: TRBV12-3/TRBV12-4; d_gene: TRBD1; j_gene: TRBJ1-5; abundance: many
CDR3nt: TGTGCCAGCAGCTTCCCGGGCCCTAGCAATCAGCCCCAGCATTTT; CDR3aa: CASSFPGPSNQPQHF; v_gene: TRBV7-7; d_gene: .; j_gene: TRBJ1-5; abundance: many
CDR3nt: TGTGCCAGCAGCTTGCCCCGACAGGGGAATCAGCCCCAGCATTTT; CDR3aa: CASSLPRQGNQPQHF; v_gene: TRBV7-2; d_gene: TRBD1; j_gene: TRBJ1-5; abundance: few
CDR3nt: TGTGCCAGCAGCTTACAGACAGGGACGGGGGATTCACCCCTCCACTTT; CDR3aa: CASSLQTGTGDSPLHF; v_gene: TRBV11-1; d_gene: TRBD1; j_gene: TRBJ1-6; abundance: few
CDR3nt: TGTGCCAGCAGCCTCTGGGCGGAGACCCAGTACTTC; CDR3aa: CASSLWAETQYF; v_gene: TRBV11-2; d_gene: .; j_gene: TRBJ2-5; abundance: many
CDR3nt: TGCGCCAGCAGCTTGGAAAGTGAATCCTCCTACGAGCAGTACTTC; CDR3aa: CASSLESESSYEQYF; v_gene: TRBV5-1; d_gene: .; j_gene: TRBJ2-7; abundance: .
CDR3nt: TGCAGTGCTCATTCGGCGGGGGATCAGCCCCAGCATTTT; CDR3aa: CSAHSAGDQPQHF; v_gene: TRBV20-1; d_gene: .; j_gene: TRBJ1-5; abundance: many